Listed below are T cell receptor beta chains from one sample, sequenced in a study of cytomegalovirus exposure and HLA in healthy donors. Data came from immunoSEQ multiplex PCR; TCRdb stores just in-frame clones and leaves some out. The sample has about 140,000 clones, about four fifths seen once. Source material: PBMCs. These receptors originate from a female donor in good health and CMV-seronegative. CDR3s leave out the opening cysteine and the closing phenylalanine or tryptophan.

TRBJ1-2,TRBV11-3,ASTPGGSANYGYT
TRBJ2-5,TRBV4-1,ASRPTRDRETQY
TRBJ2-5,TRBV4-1,ASSQVGGFETQY
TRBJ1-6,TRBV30,AWRRDSNSPLH
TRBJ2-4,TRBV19,ASSIDGERKNIQY
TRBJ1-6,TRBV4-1,ASSQGPAGSYNSPLH
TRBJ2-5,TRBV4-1,ASSQVGRQETQY
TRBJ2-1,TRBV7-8,ASSLGLGVYNEQF
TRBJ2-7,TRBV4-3,ASSQRTGDEQY
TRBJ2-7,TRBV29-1,SARTSGTYEQY
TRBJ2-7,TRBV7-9,ASSSEDPGQGSYEQY
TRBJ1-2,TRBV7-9,ASRGGGTGSHGYT
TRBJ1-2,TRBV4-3,ASSQAGTLANYGYT
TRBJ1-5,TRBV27,ASASGWGNQPQH
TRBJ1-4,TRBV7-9,ASSRDRVNEKLF
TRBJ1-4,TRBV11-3,ASSPRTGNEKLF
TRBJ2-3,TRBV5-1,ASSLMAGGSGDTQY
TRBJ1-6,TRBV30,AWSRDKANALH
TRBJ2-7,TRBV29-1,SAGTGAYEQY
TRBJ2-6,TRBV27,ASRLTGWAGANVLT
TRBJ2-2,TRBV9,ASSPSWTGDTGELF
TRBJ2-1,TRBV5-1,ASSLDQRELEQF
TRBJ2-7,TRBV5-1,ASSLGLAGSREQY
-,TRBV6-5,ASRHRWDTTYEQY
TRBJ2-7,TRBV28,ASSFSSYEQY
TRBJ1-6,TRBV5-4,ASSQDFSYNSPLH
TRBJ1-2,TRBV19,ASSIQGLLYGYT
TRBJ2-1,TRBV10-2,ATRISGSKDNEQF
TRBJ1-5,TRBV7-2,ASSSVDSKPQH
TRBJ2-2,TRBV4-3,ASSQGPGGGRFAGELF
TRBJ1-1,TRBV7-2,ASSLTGDTEAF
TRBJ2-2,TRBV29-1,SAEGVTGSSLGELF
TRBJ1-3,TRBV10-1,ASSQGSGNTIY
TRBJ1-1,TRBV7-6,ASSLVGTGGTEAF
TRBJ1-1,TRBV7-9,ASSFVADTEAF
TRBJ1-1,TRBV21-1,ASSSGVGTEAF
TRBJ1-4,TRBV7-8,ASSPRERLATNEKLF
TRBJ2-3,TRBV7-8,ASSSLAGTQY
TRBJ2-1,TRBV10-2,ASKTGLGSNEQF
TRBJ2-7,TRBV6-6,ASSWTSGRDEQY
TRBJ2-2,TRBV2,ASMGEAAAFYGELF
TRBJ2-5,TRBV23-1,ASSQIRGPYQETQY
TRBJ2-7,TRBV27,ASGDRDVYEQY
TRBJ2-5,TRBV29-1,SVESTGTQY
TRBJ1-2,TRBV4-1,ASSPNRGQDYGYT
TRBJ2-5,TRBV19,ASNQGSVGGETQY
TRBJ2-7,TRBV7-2,ASSTQGYEQY
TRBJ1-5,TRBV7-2,ASSLISHGNQPQH
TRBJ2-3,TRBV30,ALESGGASDTQY
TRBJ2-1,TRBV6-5,ASTAQDNEQF